This T cell receptor beta chain stems from a study of low-dose radiotherapy and immunotherapy resistance in tumors. Study-level information: Oral aspirin at 300 mg was taken daily by patients for four cycles, beginning on cycle 1 day 1.

As to time point: before trial treatment. Nivolumab, ipilimumab, aspirin, low-dose cyclophosphamide and low-dose radiotherapy were all administered to the donors. At least ten counts were recorded for this clonotype. With TRAV- and TRBV-specific primers, first-strand cDNA was made, covering the alpha and beta chains. The PCR that amplified TCRs ran for approximately 20 cycles, relying on a constant-region primer and a V-primer adapter. MiXCR was run by TCRdb on the reads, yielding one entry per CDR3 protein. The table lists some 88,000 distinct CDR3 sequences, 9.4% of them singletons. The CDR3 contains 14 residues. Trimming shortened V by 6 bases and J by 0 bases, and 11 bases separated the two germline ends.

The chain recombines TRBV12-3 or TRBV12-4 with TRBJ1-1; possibly TRBD1 for D (5 bases). This specimen was PBMCs, taken before treatment. This receptor was identified in a male donor with prostate cancer. The CDR3 sequence is CASRKQDMNTEAFF. The CDR3 DNA follows: TGTGCCAGCAGAAAACAGGACATGAACACTGAAGCTTTCTTT.